This T cell receptor (beta chain) is from a study of CD8 T cells in Susac syndrome. Trimming took 7 bases from V and 6 from J; bases not matched to a gene: 8. This CDR3 contains 15 residues. General observations from the study: The CD4+ T cell repertoires in Susac syndrome were not clonally expanded.

Sequencing of TCR beta was undertaken in CD8+ and CD4+ T cells derived from blood. To note about this clonotype: As yet, its antigen is unknown.

When the RNA was reverse transcribed, random hexamers were used with an input of about 0.5 to 1 ug. In TCRdb, the immunoSEQ multiplex PCR reads were re-called with MiXCR into one record per CDR3 protein. Seen here are some 210,000 distinct CDR3 sequences, approximately 94% observed once, and the top ten hold about 0.14%. The V and J genes are TRBV12-3 or TRBV12-4 and TRBJ1-4, with 10 bases aligning to TRBD1. The material sequenced was CD4+ T cells from PBMCs. The sequence came from a human donor with Susac syndrome. The CDR3, as DNA: TGTGCCAGCAATCTCGACAGGGGGCACGATGAAAAACTGTTTTTT. This encodes CASNLDRGHDEKLFF.